This T cell receptor beta chain was obtained from a study of blood T cells in healthy people across ages. The CDR3 runs to 17 residues. The junction had 9 bases not matched to a gene; V was cut back by 2 bases and J by 3 bases. In its sample, this clonotype was seen a few times. The antigen is not known. Findings of the study overall: With unsorted PBMCs, a conclusive comparison of naive versus antigen-experienced cells was not possible.

Next came a second PCR, run for about 7 to 12 cycles, which used a sample-barcoded 5' primer along with a J-beta primer mix. From the 5' RACE reads, TCRdb called clonotypes with MiXCR, one entry per CDR3 protein. The table includes fewer than 2,000,000 distinct CDR3 sequences, 35% to 50% detected once. The sequenced sample was blood. The chain recombines TRBV12-3 or TRBV12-4 with TRBJ2-5; TRBD1 matches 10 bases. The receptor comes from a human donor in good health. The CDR3 bases are TGTGCCAGCAGTTTATTCCCCGTCGGGACAGGGGAAGAGACCCAGTACTTC. Its protein is CASSLFPVGTGEETQYF.